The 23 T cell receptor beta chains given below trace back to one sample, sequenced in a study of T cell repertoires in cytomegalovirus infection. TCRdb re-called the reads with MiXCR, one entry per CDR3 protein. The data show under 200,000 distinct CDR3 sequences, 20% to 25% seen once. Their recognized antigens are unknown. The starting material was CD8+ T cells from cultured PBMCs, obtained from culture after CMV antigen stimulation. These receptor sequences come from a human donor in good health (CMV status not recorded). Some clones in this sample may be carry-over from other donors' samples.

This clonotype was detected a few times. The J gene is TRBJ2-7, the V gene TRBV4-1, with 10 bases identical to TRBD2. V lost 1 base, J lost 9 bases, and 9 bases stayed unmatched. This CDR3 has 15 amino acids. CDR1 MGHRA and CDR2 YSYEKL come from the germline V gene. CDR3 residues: CASSQALGLAELQYF. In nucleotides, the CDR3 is TGCGCCAGCAGCCAAGCCCTCGGACTAGCGGAACTGCAGTACTTC.

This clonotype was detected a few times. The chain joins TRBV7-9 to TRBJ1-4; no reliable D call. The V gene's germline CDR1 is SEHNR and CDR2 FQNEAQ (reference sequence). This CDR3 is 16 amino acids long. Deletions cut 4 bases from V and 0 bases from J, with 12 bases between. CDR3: CASSSQTISTNEKLFF. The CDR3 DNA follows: TGTGCCAGCAGCTCCCAGACCATATCAACTAATGAAAAACTGTTTTTT.

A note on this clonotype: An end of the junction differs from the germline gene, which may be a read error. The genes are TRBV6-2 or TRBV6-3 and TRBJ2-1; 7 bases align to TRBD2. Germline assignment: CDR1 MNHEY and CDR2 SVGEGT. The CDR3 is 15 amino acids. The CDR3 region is CDSSYGLAEYNEQFF. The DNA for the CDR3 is TGTGACAGCAGTTACGGGCTAGCGGAGTACAATGAGCAGTTCTTC.

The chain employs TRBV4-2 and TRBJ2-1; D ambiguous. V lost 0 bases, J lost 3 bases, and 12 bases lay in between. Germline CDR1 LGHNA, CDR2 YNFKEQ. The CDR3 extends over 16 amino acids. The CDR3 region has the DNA TGTGCCAGCAGCCAAGATAGAGAGACTCTCTACAATGAGCAGTTCTTC. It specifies CASSQDRETLYNEQFF.

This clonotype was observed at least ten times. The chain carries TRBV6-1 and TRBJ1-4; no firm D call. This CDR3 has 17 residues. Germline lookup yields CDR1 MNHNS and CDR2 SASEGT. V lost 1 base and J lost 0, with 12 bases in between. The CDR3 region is CASSEGIERATNEKLFF. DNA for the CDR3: TGTGCCAGCAGTGAAGGGATAGAACGAGCAACTAATGAAAAACTGTTTTTT.

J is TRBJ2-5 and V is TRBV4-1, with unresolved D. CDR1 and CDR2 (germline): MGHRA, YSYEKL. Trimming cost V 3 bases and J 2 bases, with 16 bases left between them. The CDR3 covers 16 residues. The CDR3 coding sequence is TGCGCCAGCAGCCAGACTCTGAGCGTATTACAAGAGACCCAGTACTTC. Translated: CASSQTLSVLQETQYF.

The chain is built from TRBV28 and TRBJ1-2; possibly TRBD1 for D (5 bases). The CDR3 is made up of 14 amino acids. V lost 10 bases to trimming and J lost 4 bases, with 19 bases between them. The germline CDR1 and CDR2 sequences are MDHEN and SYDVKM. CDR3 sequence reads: CATNSVQVFYGYTF. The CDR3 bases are TGTGCCACCAACTCTGTACAGGTTTTCTATGGCTACACCTTC.

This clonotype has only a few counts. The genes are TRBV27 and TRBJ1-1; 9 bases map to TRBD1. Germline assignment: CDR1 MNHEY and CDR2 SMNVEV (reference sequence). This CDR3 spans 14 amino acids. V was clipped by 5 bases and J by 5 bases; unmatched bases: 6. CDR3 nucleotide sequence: TGTGCCAGCAGTCGCGGACAGGGGATAACTGAAGCTTTCTTT. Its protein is CASSRGQGITEAFF.

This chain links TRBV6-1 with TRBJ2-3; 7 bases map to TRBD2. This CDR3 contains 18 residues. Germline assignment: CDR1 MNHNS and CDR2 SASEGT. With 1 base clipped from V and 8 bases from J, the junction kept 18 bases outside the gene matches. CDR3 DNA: TGTGCCAGCAGTGAAGACGGCCGGGACGCCCCTCAGCGGGGTACGCAGTATTTT. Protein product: CASSEDGRDAPQRGTQYF.

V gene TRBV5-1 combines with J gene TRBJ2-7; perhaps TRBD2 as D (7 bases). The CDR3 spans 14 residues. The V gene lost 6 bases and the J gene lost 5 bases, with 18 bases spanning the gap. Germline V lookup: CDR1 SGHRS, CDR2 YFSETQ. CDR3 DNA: TGCGCCAGCACCGAGGGGGGGCCTCTCGACGAGCAGTACTTC. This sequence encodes CASTEGGPLDEQYF. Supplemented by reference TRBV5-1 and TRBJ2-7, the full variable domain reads KAGVTQTPRYLIKTRGQQVTLSCSPISGHRSVSWYQQTPGQGLQFLFEYFSETQRNKGNFPGRFSGRQFSNSRSEMNVSTLELGDSALYLCASTEGGPLDEQYFGPGTRLTVT.

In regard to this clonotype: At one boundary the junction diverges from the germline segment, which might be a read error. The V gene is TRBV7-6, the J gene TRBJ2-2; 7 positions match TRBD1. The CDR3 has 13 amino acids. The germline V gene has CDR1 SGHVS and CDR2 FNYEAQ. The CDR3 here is CASSRQGSGELFF. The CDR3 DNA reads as TGTGCTAGCAGCCGACAGGGATCCGGGGAGCTGTTTTTT.

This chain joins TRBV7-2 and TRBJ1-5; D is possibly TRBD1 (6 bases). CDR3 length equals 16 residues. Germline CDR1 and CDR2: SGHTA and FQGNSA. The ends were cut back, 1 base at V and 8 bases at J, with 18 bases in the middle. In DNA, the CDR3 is TGTGCCAGCAGCTTAGTTTCAGGGGACCGATCGAAGCCCCAGCATTTT. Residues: CASSLVSGDRSKPQHF. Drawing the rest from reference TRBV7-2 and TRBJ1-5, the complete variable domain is GAGVSQSPSNKVTEKGKDVELRCDPISGHTALYWYRQSLGQGLEFLIYFQGNSAPDKSGLPSDRFSAERTGGSVSTLTIQRTQQEDSAVYLCASSLVSGDRSKPQHFGDGTRLSIL.

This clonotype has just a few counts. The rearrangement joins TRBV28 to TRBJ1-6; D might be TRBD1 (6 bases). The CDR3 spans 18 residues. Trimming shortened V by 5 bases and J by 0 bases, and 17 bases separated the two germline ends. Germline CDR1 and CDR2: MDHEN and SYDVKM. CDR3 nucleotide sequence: TGTGCCAGCAGTCAAGCTGCCAGGGGTAGCTCCTATAATTCACCCCTCCACTTT. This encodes CASSQAARGSSYNSPLHF.

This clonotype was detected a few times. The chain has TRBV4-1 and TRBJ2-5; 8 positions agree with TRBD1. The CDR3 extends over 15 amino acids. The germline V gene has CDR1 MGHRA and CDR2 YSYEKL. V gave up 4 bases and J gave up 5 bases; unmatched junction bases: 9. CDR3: CASSLMDRADETQYF. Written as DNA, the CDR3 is TGCGCCAGCAGCCTAATGGACAGGGCGGACGAGACCCAGTACTTC.

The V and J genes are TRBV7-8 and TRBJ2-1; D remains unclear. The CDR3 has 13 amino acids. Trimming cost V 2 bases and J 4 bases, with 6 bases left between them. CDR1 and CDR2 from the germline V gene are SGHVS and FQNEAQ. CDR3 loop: CASSLRQYNEQFF. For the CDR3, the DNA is TGTGCCAGCAGCTTACGGCAGTACAATGAGCAGTTCTTC.

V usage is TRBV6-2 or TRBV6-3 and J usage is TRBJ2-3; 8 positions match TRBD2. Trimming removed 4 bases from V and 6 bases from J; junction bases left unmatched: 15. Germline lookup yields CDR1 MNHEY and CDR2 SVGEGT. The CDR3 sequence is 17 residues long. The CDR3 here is CASSSTLLGVAGDTQYF. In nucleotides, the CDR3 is TGTGCCAGCAGTTCGACGCTCCTGGGAGTAGCGGGGGATACGCAGTATTTT.

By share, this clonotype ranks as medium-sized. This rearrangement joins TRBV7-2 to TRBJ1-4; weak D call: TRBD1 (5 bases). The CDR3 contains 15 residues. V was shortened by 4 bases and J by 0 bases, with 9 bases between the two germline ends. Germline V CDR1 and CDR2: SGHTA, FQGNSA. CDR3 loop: CASSSRGATNEKLFF. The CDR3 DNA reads TGTGCCAGCAGCTCCCGGGGGGCAACTAATGAAAAACTGTTTTTT.

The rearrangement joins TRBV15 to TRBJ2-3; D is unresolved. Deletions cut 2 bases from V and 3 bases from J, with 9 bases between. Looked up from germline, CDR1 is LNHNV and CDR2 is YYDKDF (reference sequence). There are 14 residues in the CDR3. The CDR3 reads CATSRFKGTDTQYF. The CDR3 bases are TGTGCCACCAGCAGATTTAAAGGGACAGATACGCAGTATTTT.

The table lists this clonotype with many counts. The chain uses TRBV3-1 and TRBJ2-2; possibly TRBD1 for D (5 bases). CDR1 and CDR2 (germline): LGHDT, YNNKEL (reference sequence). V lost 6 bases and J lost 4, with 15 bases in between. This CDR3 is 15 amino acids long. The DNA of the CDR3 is TGTGCCAGCAGGAACCGCAGGGTGGCCACCGGGGAGCTGTTTTTT. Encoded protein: CASRNRRVATGELFF.

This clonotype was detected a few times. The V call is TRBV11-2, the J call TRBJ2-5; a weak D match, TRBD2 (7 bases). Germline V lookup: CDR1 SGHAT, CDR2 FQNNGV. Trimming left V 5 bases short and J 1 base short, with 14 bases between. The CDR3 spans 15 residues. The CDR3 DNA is TGTGCCAGCAGCCTTTCGCGGGGGCTCCAAGAGACCCAGTACTTC. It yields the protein CASSLSRGLQETQYF.

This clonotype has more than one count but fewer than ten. CDR3 DNA: TGTGCCAGCAGTGGAGATCTATCTGGCTACACCTTC. As protein: CASSGDLSGYTF. This sequence joins TRBV25-1 and TRBJ1-2; the D is unclear. Per germline, CDR1 MGHDK and CDR2 SYGVNS. Between the trimmed V and J ends, which lost 4 bases and 7 bases, there was a span of 10 bases. CDR3 length: 12 residues.

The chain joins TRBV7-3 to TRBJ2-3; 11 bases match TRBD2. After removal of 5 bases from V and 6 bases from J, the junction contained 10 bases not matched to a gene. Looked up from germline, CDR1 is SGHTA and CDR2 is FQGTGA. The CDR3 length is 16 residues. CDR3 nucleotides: TGTGCCAGCAGCAAGCCCGGGACTAGCGGCCCGGATACGCAGTATTTT. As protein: CASSKPGTSGPDTQYF.

Here the CDR3 DNA reads TGCGCCAGCAGCCCAAAGGGCGCTAGCGGGGGGCTGTACAATGAGCAGTTCTTC. Its protein is CASSPKGASGGLYNEQFF. The chain has TRBV4-3 and TRBJ2-1, with TRBD2 matching 11 bases. From germline, CDR1 is LGHNA and CDR2 YSLEER. V gave up 4 bases and J gave up 4 bases; unmatched junction bases: 12. The CDR3 runs 18 residues.